This is a list of T cell receptor beta chains from one sample in a study of T cell changes during pregnancy in multiple sclerosis. Assay used: immunoSEQ multiplex PCR; TCRdb lists only in-frame clones, some missing. Of some 46,000 clones in the sample, 90% to 95% are singletons; the top ten hold roughly 2.1%. This sample comprised peripheral blood, obtained in the third trimester of pregnancy. The receptors here all came from a female donor with multiple sclerosis, enrolled in a pregnancy study. The CDR3 runs from the conserved cysteine through the conserved F or W. A D gene is named only where the DNA matches it firmly.

TGTGCCACCAGCCGGACTAGCGGGATGGATGAGCAGTTCTTC,CATSRTSGMDEQFF,TRBV19,TRBJ2-1,TRBD2
TGTGCCAGCAGTAACCGGGGGTTAGTCACTGAAGCTTTCTTT,CASSNRGLVTEAFF,TRBV27,TRBJ1-1,.
TGTGCCAGTAGTATAGATTCTACTAGCGGGAGGTACTACAATGAGCAGTTCTTC,CASSIDSTSGRYYNEQFF,TRBV19,TRBJ2-1,TRBD2
TGTGCCAGCAGCCAAGGGCCTTCGGGGGTCTACGAGCAGTACTTC,CASSQGPSGVYEQYF,TRBV14,TRBJ2-7,.
TGTGCCAGCAGTACCAGGGAATCCAATTCACCCCTCCACTTT,CASSTRESNSPLHF,TRBV27,TRBJ1-6,.
TGTGCCAGCAGCCCCGGGGTAGCGATCGGCACAGATACGCAGTATTTT,CASSPGVAIGTDTQYF,TRBV5-8,TRBJ2-3,.
TGTGCCAGCAGTTACTTGGGAGGAGATCGTAAAGCTTTCTTT,CASSYLGGDRKAFF,TRBV6-5,TRBJ1-1,.
TGTGCCACCAGCCAGATAGGGACTAGCACAGATACGCAGTATTTT,CATSQIGTSTDTQYF,TRBV15,TRBJ2-3,.
TGCAGCGCCGAGACGCCAGGGATCCCTGAAGCTTTCTTT,CSAETPGIPEAFF,TRBV29-1,TRBJ1-1,.
TGTGCCAGCAGCGCTCTAGCGGGAGAGAGCGCCCAGTACTTC,CASSALAGESAQYF,TRBV2,TRBJ2-5,TRBD2
TGTGCCAGCAGTAACAGCAATGAGCAGTTCTTC,CASSNSNEQFF,TRBV25-1,TRBJ2-1,.
TGTGCCAGCAGAACGGGACAGGGGGGAAACACCATATATTTT,CASRTGQGGNTIYF,TRBV28,TRBJ1-3,TRBD1
TGTGCCAGCAGTGGCGGACAAGGGGCGGAAAAACTGTTTTTT,CASSGGQGAEKLFF,TRBV6-1,TRBJ1-4,.
TGTGCCAGCAGACCCGGACTAGCGGGGATCTACGAGCAGTACTTC,CASRPGLAGIYEQYF,TRBV28,TRBJ2-7,TRBD2